This is a list of T cell receptor beta chains from one sample in a study of T cell responses to AZD1222 COVID-19 vaccine. Using immunoSEQ multiplex PCR, the repertoire was profiled, and TCRdb retains in-frame clones only, with some absent. The table records 130,000 to 150,000 clones, roughly 90% of them present only once. The source was peripheral blood, collected on day 0 of AZD1222 vaccination. These receptors all come from an adult in good health. Both conserved end residues are part of each CDR3. A D gene is named only where the DNA matches it firmly. Clone size is given for some rows only: seen once, a few or many times, or a class if the clone is expanded.

clone_size: NA; d_call: NA; v_call: TRBV6-5; j_call: TRBJ1-1; cdr3_nt: TGTGCCAGCATTGGGGTGGTGAACACTGAAGCTTTCTTT; cdr3_aa: CASIGVVNTEAFF
clone_size: once; d_call: TRBD2; v_call: TRBV19; j_call: TRBJ2-2; cdr3_nt: TGTGCCAGTAGGAATCCGGGACTAGAGGCGAACACCGGGGAGCTGTTTTTT; cdr3_aa: CASRNPGLEANTGELFF
clone_size: NA; d_call: NA; v_call: TRBV28; j_call: TRBJ1-5; cdr3_nt: TGTGCCAGCAGTTCCCCCGGGGGGCATCAGCCCCAGCATTTT; cdr3_aa: CASSSPGGHQPQHF
clone_size: NA; d_call: NA; v_call: TRBV5-5; j_call: TRBJ2-7; cdr3_nt: TGTGCCAGCAGCTTGGTTGACGCCCGCTACGAGCAGTACTTC; cdr3_aa: CASSLVDARYEQYF
clone_size: NA; d_call: TRBD2; v_call: TRBV10-3; j_call: TRBJ2-3; cdr3_nt: TGTGCCACCCGGGAGGCCGAGAGCGATACGCAGTATTTT; cdr3_aa: CATREAESDTQYF
clone_size: NA; d_call: TRBD2; v_call: TRBV5-1; j_call: TRBJ2-7; cdr3_nt: TGCGCCAGCAGCTGGGGGGCGGGGGGCAACGAGCAGTACTTC; cdr3_aa: CASSWGAGGNEQYF
clone_size: NA; d_call: NA; v_call: TRBV28; j_call: TRBJ1-2; cdr3_nt: TGTGCCAGCAGTCTATTTAGGACCGAGGGGCTCTATGGCTACACCTTC; cdr3_aa: CASSLFRTEGLYGYTF
clone_size: NA; d_call: NA; v_call: TRBV6-6; j_call: TRBJ1-3; cdr3_nt: TGTGCCAGCAGTTCCGAACCTGACGAACAAAACACCATATATTTT; cdr3_aa: CASSSEPDEQNTIYF
clone_size: NA; d_call: NA; v_call: TRBV19; j_call: TRBJ1-5; cdr3_nt: TGTGCCAGCGGACAGCCCTATAGCAATCAGCCCCAGCATTTT; cdr3_aa: CASGQPYSNQPQHF
clone_size: once; d_call: NA; v_call: TRBV19; j_call: TRBJ1-5; cdr3_nt: TGTGCCAGTAGTATGACAGTCGGCGATCAGCCCCAGCATTTT; cdr3_aa: CASSMTVGDQPQHF
clone_size: once; d_call: NA; v_call: TRBV11-3; j_call: TRBJ2-7; cdr3_nt: TGTGCCAGCAGCTTAGCGAGGGGATCCTACGAGCAGTACTTC; cdr3_aa: CASSLARGSYEQYF
clone_size: NA; d_call: NA; v_call: TRBV6-5; j_call: TRBJ1-4; cdr3_nt: TGTGCCAGCAGCACTACAGGGAGAGGAAAACTGTTTTTT; cdr3_aa: CASSTTGRGKLFF
clone_size: NA; d_call: NA; v_call: TRBV30; j_call: TRBJ1-1; cdr3_nt: TGTGCCTGGAGTGTAACCCCTACCAGGGGCTTGGAAGCTTTCTTT; cdr3_aa: CAWSVTPTRGLEAFF
clone_size: NA; d_call: NA; v_call: TRBV29-1; j_call: TRBJ1-1; cdr3_nt: TGCAGCGTTGTCCCCAGCCTGAACACTGAAGCTTTCTTT; cdr3_aa: CSVVPSLNTEAFF
clone_size: NA; d_call: TRBD2; v_call: TRBV5-1; j_call: TRBJ2-1; cdr3_nt: TGCGCCAGCAGCTTGGTGACTAGCGGGAACATGGGGGACAATGAGCAGTTCTTC; cdr3_aa: CASSLVTSGNMGDNEQFF
clone_size: NA; d_call: NA; v_call: TRBV2; j_call: TRBJ1-1; cdr3_nt: TGTGCCAGCAGTGAGATCGGAGTGGGGGAAGCTTTCTTT; cdr3_aa: CASSEIGVGEAFF
clone_size: NA; d_call: NA; v_call: TRBV14; j_call: TRBJ1-6; cdr3_nt: TGTGCCAGCAGCCTTACAGGGAGTGATAATTCACCCCTCCACTTT; cdr3_aa: CASSLTGSDNSPLHF
clone_size: NA; d_call: TRBD2; v_call: TRBV29-1; j_call: TRBJ2-1; cdr3_nt: TGCAGCGTCGAACTCCCCGGGAGGGGGTATGAGCAGTTCTTC; cdr3_aa: CSVELPGRGYEQFF
clone_size: NA; d_call: NA; v_call: TRBV27; j_call: TRBJ2-7; cdr3_nt: TGTGCCAGCAGTTTTCGCGGGACAAGTACCTACGAGCAGTACTTC; cdr3_aa: CASSFRGTSTYEQYF
clone_size: once; d_call: NA; v_call: TRBV2; j_call: TRBJ2-3; cdr3_nt: TGTGCCAGCAGTGGGACTTTATTGGATACGCAGTATTTT; cdr3_aa: CASSGTLLDTQYF
clone_size: NA; d_call: TRBD2; v_call: TRBV12-3/TRBV12-4; j_call: TRBJ2-7; cdr3_nt: TGTGCCAGCACCCCTGGACTAGTCATCGAGCAGTACTTC; cdr3_aa: CASTPGLVIEQYF
clone_size: once; d_call: TRBD2; v_call: TRBV5-1; j_call: TRBJ2-5; cdr3_nt: TGCGCCAGCAGCCCGGGGGGTGGTCAACAAGAGACCCAGTACTTC; cdr3_aa: CASSPGGGQQETQYF